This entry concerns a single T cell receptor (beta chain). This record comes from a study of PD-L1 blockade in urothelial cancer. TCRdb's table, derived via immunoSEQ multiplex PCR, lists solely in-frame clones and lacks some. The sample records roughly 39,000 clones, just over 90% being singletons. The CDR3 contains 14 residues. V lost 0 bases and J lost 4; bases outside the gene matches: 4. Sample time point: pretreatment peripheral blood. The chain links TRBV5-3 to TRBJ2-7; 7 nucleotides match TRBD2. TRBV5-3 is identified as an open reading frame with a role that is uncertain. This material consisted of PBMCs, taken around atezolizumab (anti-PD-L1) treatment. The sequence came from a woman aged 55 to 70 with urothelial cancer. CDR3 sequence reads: CARSLGGLVYEQYF. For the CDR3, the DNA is TGTGCCAGAAGCTTGGGCGGACTAGTATACGAGCAGTACTTC.